This is a list of T cell receptor beta chains from one sample in a study of response to subunit inactivated influenza vaccine. MiXCR was run by TCRdb on the RT-PCR reads, yielding one entry per CDR3 protein. The data show 500,000 to 600,000 distinct CDR3 sequences, roughly 12% seen once. The data were also submitted as part of a second study, on T cells expressing NK-cell markers.

Sequences were derived from PBMCs from blood, sampled on the day of vaccination. These receptors were obtained from a middle-aged man who received an inactivated influenza vaccine. CDR3s include the opening cysteine and the closing phenylalanine or tryptophan. D genes are given only for firm matches. Not all rows give a size; the values are once, few, many and, for expanded clones, a class.

abundance	j_gene	d_gene	v_gene	CDR3nt	CDR3aa
many	TRBJ1-5	NA	TRBV6-1	TGTGCCAGCAGCCCGGGGGGGGTTCGTGTGCCCCAGCATTTT	CASSPGGVRVPQHF
NA	TRBJ1-4	NA	TRBV5-5	TGTGCCAGCAGCTTACTATTTTCCGGGACACAAAATGAAAAACTGTTTTTT	CASSLLFSGTQNEKLFF
few	TRBJ2-2	NA	TRBV5-5	TGTGCCAGCAGCCTCGATGTACAGAACACCGGGGAGCTGTTTTTT	CASSLDVQNTGELFF
NA	TRBJ2-6	NA	TRBV27	TGTGCCAGCAGTGCTGGGGCAGGAGCTCCCTCTGGGGCCAACGTCCTGACTTTC	CASSAGAGAPSGANVLTF
few	TRBJ2-3	NA	TRBV2	TGTGCCAGCGGGTACGGTTCAGGCACAGATACGCAGTATTTT	CASGYGSGTDTQYF
many	TRBJ2-1	TRBD2	TRBV29-1	TGCAGCGTTGATAGCGGGAGGTTCTTTAGTGAGCAGTTCTTC	CSVDSGRFFSEQFF
few	TRBJ2-1	TRBD2	TRBV4-1	TGCGCCAGCAGCCAATTTACTAGCGGGGGATCCTACAATGAGCAGTTCTTC	CASSQFTSGGSYNEQFF
few	TRBJ2-3	TRBD2	TRBV5-1	TGCGCCAGCAGCTTCGGGGCTAGCGGGGCAACAGATACGCAGTATTTT	CASSFGASGATDTQYF
few	TRBJ2-5	NA	TRBV15	TGTGCCACCAGCAGAGATCTGGCGGGGAGCGAGACCCAGTACTTC	CATSRDLAGSETQYF
NA	TRBJ1-3	NA	TRBV5-6	TGTGCCAGCAGCGTTACAGGGCTCAACTCTGGAAACACCATATATTTT	CASSVTGLNSGNTIYF
NA	TRBJ2-4	NA	TRBV6-1	TGTGCCAGCAGTCCGATTAAGGGGAAAAACATTCAGTACTTC	CASSPIKGKNIQYF
NA	TRBJ2-3	TRBD1	TRBV12-3/TRBV12-4	TGTGCCAGCAGCCCAATCACAGGGGCCCTCACAGATACGCAGTATTTT	CASSPITGALTDTQYF
NA	TRBJ2-4	TRBD2	TRBV20-1	TGCAGTGCTAGAGGCGCCGGACTAGCGGCGCTAGCCAAAAACATTCAGTACTTC	CSARGAGLAALAKNIQYF
many	TRBJ2-7	NA	TRBV28	TGTGCCAGCAGTGGCCAGGGTGGCTCGTACGAGCAGTACTTC	CASSGQGGSYEQYF
few	TRBJ2-1	TRBD2	TRBV24-1	TGTGCCACCAGTGATACTATAGCGGGGGCCTACAATGAGCAGTTCTTC	CATSDTIAGAYNEQFF
NA	TRBJ2-1	TRBD2	TRBV7-2	TGTGCTAGCAGCTTATTTGAGGTCCGAGGTGCGGGAGGGCTCCAGTTCTTC	CASSLFEVRGAGGLQFF
many	TRBJ1-5	NA	TRBV5-1	TGCGCCAGCAGCTTGGCAGGGAATAGCAATCAGCCCCAGCATTTT	CASSLAGNSNQPQHF
NA	TRBJ2-2	TRBD1	TRBV5-1	TGCGCCAGCAGGAAGCAGGGGGCCTCGAACACCGGGGAGCTGTTTTTT	CASRKQGASNTGELFF
few	TRBJ1-4	NA	TRBV4-3	TGCGCCAGCAGTCTATATTCGGGGGAAAAACTGTTTTTT	CASSLYSGEKLFF
NA	TRBJ2-5	NA	TRBV20-1	TGCAGTGTCCGGCGGGGCGGTCAAGAGACCCAGTACTTC	CSVRRGGQETQYF
few	TRBJ2-1	TRBD2	TRBV5-1	TGCGCCAGCAGCTTGGCCTCGACTAGCGGGAGTGACGAGCAGTTCTTC	CASSLASTSGSDEQFF
NA	TRBJ2-7	NA	TRBV20-1	TGCAGTGCTAGCAGGGGTTCTTCCTACGAGCAGTACTTC	CSASRGSSYEQYF
NA	TRBJ2-1	NA	TRBV12-3/TRBV12-4	TGTGCCAGCAGTGCTTCGTCTGGGGGGATCGGTGAGCAGTTCTTC	CASSASSGGIGEQFF
many	TRBJ2-7	NA	TRBV2	TGTGCCAGCAGTGAAAAACTGTCAGGGCTCTACGAGCAGTACTTC	CASSEKLSGLYEQYF
NA	TRBJ2-1	NA	TRBV4-3	TGCGCCAGCAGCCAAGATATGTGGAGAGAGCAGTTCTTC	CASSQDMWREQFF
few	TRBJ2-7	NA	TRBV6-1	TGTGCCACCCTGACAGGTAATACCTACGAGCAGTACTTC	CATLTGNTYEQYF
NA	TRBJ2-3	NA	TRBV6-1	TGTGCCAGCACCTCCACCGGGTTCGGCGGTTACACAGATACGCAGTATTTT	CASTSTGFGGYTDTQYF
many	TRBJ2-1	NA	TRBV12-3/TRBV12-4	TGTGCCAGCAGTTTTACAAGGGAGCAGTTCTTC	CASSFTREQFF
NA	TRBJ1-4	TRBD1	TRBV7-9	TGTGCCAGCACCTTTGGACAGGGTCTGGGTGAAAAACTGTTTTTT	CASTFGQGLGEKLFF
NA	TRBJ2-2	NA	TRBV30	TGTGCCTGGGACGGAGTAGCCACCGGGGAGCTGTTTTTT	CAWDGVATGELFF
NA	TRBJ2-7	TRBD1	TRBV7-2	TGTGCCAGCAGCTTGGACAGGGGAGCGCCCTACGAGCAGTACTTC	CASSLDRGAPYEQYF
few	TRBJ2-3	NA	TRBV4-2	TGTGCCAGCAGCCAAGAACAACCTGGTGGGGTCGGCACAGATACGCAGTATTTT	CASSQEQPGGVGTDTQYF
few	TRBJ2-5	NA	TRBV28	TGTGCCAGCAGTTTACTGTGGCAAGAGACCCAGTACTTC	CASSLLWQETQYF
few	TRBJ2-1	TRBD2	TRBV24-1	TGTGCCACCAGTGATTTCCGGACTAGCGGGGTATACAATGAGCAGTTCTTC	CATSDFRTSGVYNEQFF
once	TRBJ2-7	NA	TRBV28	TGTGCCAGCAGCCCATTCCTACTAGCCTACGAGCAGTACTTC	CASSPFLLAYEQYF
few	TRBJ1-2	NA	TRBV7-9	TGTGCCAGCAGCTTAGTAGGTTCAAGGGGCCTAAGTGGCTACACCTTC	CASSLVGSRGLSGYTF
many	TRBJ2-3	NA	TRBV15	TGTGCCACCAGCAGACGGGGTGGAGATACGCAGTATTTT	CATSRRGGDTQYF
many	TRBJ2-7	TRBD2	TRBV7-2	TGTGCCAGCAGCTTTACTAGCGGCTACGAGCAGTACTTC	CASSFTSGYEQYF
NA	TRBJ2-7	TRBD1	TRBV13	TGTGCCAGCAGCTTAGCTGGGACAGGGAGCAGCCACGAGCAGTACTTC	CASSLAGTGSSHEQYF
few	TRBJ2-5	NA	TRBV12-3/TRBV12-4	TGTGCCAGCAGTTTAAAAGTGGAGACCCAGTACTTC	CASSLKVETQYF
NA	TRBJ2-3	NA	TRBV4-3	TGCGCCAGCAGCCAATGGACGGGCCCACCGGGCACAGATACGCAGTATTTT	CASSQWTGPPGTDTQYF
many	TRBJ2-7	NA	TRBV12-3/TRBV12-4	TGTGCCAGCAGTTTAGCTCAGGGTGGGTACGAGCAGTACTTC	CASSLAQGGYEQYF
NA	TRBJ2-1	TRBD2	TRBV6-2/TRBV6-3	TGTGCCAGCAGCAAGGGCGGGGGGGCGAGGTATGAGCAGTTCTTC	CASSKGGGARYEQFF
NA	TRBJ2-2	NA	TRBV28	TGTGCCAGCAGTTTTCTTCGGGGATCCGGGGAGCTGTTTTTT	CASSFLRGSGELFF
few	TRBJ2-2	NA	TRBV7-6	TGTGCCAGCAGCTTACAAACCTGGCCTACCGGGGAGCTGTTTTTT	CASSLQTWPTGELFF
few	TRBJ2-1	NA	TRBV27	TGTGCCAGCAGACGGGCCCTTGACACTTACAATGAGCAGTTCTTC	CASRRALDTYNEQFF
few	TRBJ2-7	NA	TRBV20-1	TGCAGTGCTATCTGGGAGGACTCACGCGAGCAGTACTTC	CSAIWEDSREQYF
few	TRBJ2-1	TRBD2	TRBV12-3/TRBV12-4	TGTGCCAGCGGCCGGACTAGCTATTACAATGAGCAGTTCTTC	CASGRTSYYNEQFF
NA	TRBJ2-5	NA	TRBV20-1	TGCAGTGCTAGATTTGGGGGGCGGGAGACCCAGTACTTC	CSARFGGRETQYF